A single sample is the source of the 16 T cell receptor beta chains below, sequenced in a study of early T cells in non-severe SARS-CoV-2 infection. TCRdb called the 5' RACE reads again in MiXCR, with one record for every CDR3 protein. This sample has tens of thousands of distinct CDR3 sequences, with around 5% found just once. Material for sequencing was whole blood. All receptors come from an adult who was a healthcare worker with PCR-confirmed SARS-CoV-2 infection or an uninfected control (not recorded which).

The DNA for the CDR3 is TGTGCCAGCAGCCCCCCTCCAGGACTAGCGGGATTAGAGCAGTACTTC. Protein: CASSPPPGLAGLEQYF. The chain employs TRBV5-7 and TRBJ2-7; TRBD2 matches 12 bases. TRBV5-7 is noted as an ORF with a role that remains uncertain. V lost 4 bases to trimming and J lost 7 bases; unmatched junction nucleotides: 12. This CDR3 region has 16 residues.

Many counts were recorded for this clonotype. The genes are TRBV5-1 and TRBJ2-1, with D possibly called TRBD1 or TRBD2 (5 bases each). CDR3 length: 15 residues. The germline V gene has CDR1 SGHRS and CDR2 YFSETQ. The germline V and J ends were trimmed by 0 bases and 3 bases, with 10 bases remaining between them. The CDR3, as DNA: TGCGCCAGCAGCTTGGCCGTTGGGGGCTACAATGAGCAGTTCTTC. It codes for CASSLAVGGYNEQFF.

This clonotype was recorded many times. This sequence joins TRBV5-1 and TRBJ2-3; maybe TRBD2 (5 bases). Trimming stripped 5 bases from V and 6 bases from J, with 16 bases between. The CDR3 contains 14 residues. The germline CDR1 and CDR2 sequences are SGHRS and YFSETQ. CDR3 sequence reads: CASRRGRERDTQYF. CDR3 DNA sequence: TGCGCCAGCAGAAGAGGACGGGAACGTGATACGCAGTATTTT. Based on the CDR3 plus reference TRBV5-1 and TRBJ2-3, the full variable domain is KAGVTQTPRYLIKTRGQQVTLSCSPISGHRSVSWYQQTPGQGLQFLFEYFSETQRNKGNFPGRFSGRQFSNSRSEMNVSTLELGDSALYLCASRRGRERDTQYFGPGTRLTVL.

This clonotype appeared many times. The chain carries TRBV12-3 or TRBV12-4 and TRBJ2-3; no clear D. V was trimmed by 3 bases and J by 7 bases, leaving 8 bases between them. The CDR3 is 12 residues long. CDR3 sequence: CASSFSENTQYF. Here the CDR3 DNA reads TGTGCCAGCAGTTTCTCGGAGAATACGCAGTATTTT.

The chain links TRBV7-2 to TRBJ2-6; maybe TRBD1 (8 bases). This CDR3 has 22 amino acids. Trimming stripped 4 bases from V and 0 bases from J, with 28 bases between. Germline V gives CDR1 SGHTA, CDR2 FQGNSA. The CDR3 nucleotides are TGTGCCAGCAGCTCCCGGACAGGGCGGCCAACTAGCGATAGCTCTGGGGCCAACGTCCTGACTTTC. Protein: CASSSRTGRPTSDSSGANVLTF.

This clonotype was found many times. The chain joins TRBV14 to TRBJ1-3, with 8 nucleotides matching TRBD1. Trimming at V came to 1 base and at J to 2 bases, leaving 7 bases not matched to a gene. Germline assignment: CDR1 SGHDN and CDR2 FVKESK. This CDR3 contains 17 residues. This chain's CDR3 is CASSQVPPDRAGNTIYF. DNA of the CDR3: TGTGCCAGCAGCCAAGTGCCCCCGGACAGGGCTGGAAACACCATATATTTT.

This clonotype was counted many times. The chain combines TRBV2 with TRBJ1-1; D perhaps matches TRBD1 (5 bases). Germline lookup yields CDR1 SNHLY and CDR2 FYNNEI. This CDR3 is 14 amino acids long. V lost 2 bases and J lost 5, with 12 bases in between. The CDR3 loop reads CASSEQGSGTEAFF. Here the CDR3 DNA reads TGTGCCAGCAGTGAACAGGGTTCGGGGACTGAAGCTTTCTTT.

V usage is TRBV27 and J usage is TRBJ2-3; 13 bases line up with TRBD2. Germline CDR1 and CDR2: MNHEY and SMNVEV (reference sequence). Trimming removed 4 bases from V and 3 bases from J; junction bases left unmatched: 7. The CDR3 extends over 17 amino acids. The CDR3 DNA sequence: TGTGCCAGCAGTTCCCGAGCGGGACTAGCGGGAACAGATACGCAGTATTTT. Its translation: CASSSRAGLAGTDTQYF.

The table lists this clonotype with many counts. V usage is TRBV2 and J usage is TRBJ2-1; D unclear. Germline V lookup: CDR1 SNHLY, CDR2 FYNNEI. Trimming stripped 5 bases from V and 0 bases from J, with 5 bases between. The length of the CDR3 is 13 residues. The DNA for the CDR3 is TGTGCCAGCAGTTCGAGCTCCTACAATGAGCAGTTCTTC. This encodes CASSSSSYNEQFF.

The table lists this clonotype with many counts. The chain couples TRBV6-2 or TRBV6-3 to TRBJ2-1; possible D gene TRBD1, 7 bases. The germline V gene has CDR1 MNHEY and CDR2 SVGEGT. Trimming removed 2 bases at V and 0 bases at J, with 14 bases between. The CDR3 runs 17 residues. The CDR3: CASSYRLGGLSYNEQFF. Here the CDR3 DNA reads TGTGCCAGCAGTTACCGACTAGGGGGCCTCTCCTACAATGAGCAGTTCTTC.

There are many counts of this clonotype. The rearrangement uses TRBV4-1 and TRBJ2-5; 7 bases match TRBD1. Germline trimming cut 0 bases from V and 2 bases from J; bases unmatched to any gene: 12. Germline V CDR1 and CDR2: MGHRA, YSYEKL. The CDR3 sequence is 18 residues long. Written as DNA, the CDR3 is TGCGCCAGCAGCCAAGAACCAACCGGGACAGCATTACAAGAGACCCAGTACTTC. Its protein product is CASSQEPTGTALQETQYF.

This clonotype occurred many times. The genes are TRBV6-2 or TRBV6-3 and TRBJ2-5, with D uncertain. CDR1 and CDR2 from the germline V gene are MNHEY and SVGEGT. The CDR3 loop spans 15 amino acids. The V and J ends lost 2 bases and 2 bases respectively, with 12 bases between them. CDR3 DNA sequence: TGTGCCAGCAGTTACGTCCCACAGCTACAAGAGACCCAGTACTTC. Its protein product is CASSYVPQLQETQYF.

This clonotype was counted between two and nine times. The chain employs TRBV6-5 and TRBJ2-7; D is unclear. The CDR3 loop spans 15 amino acids. V was clipped by 5 bases and J by 3 bases, with 17 bases between them. The germline V gene encodes CDR1 MNHEY and CDR2 SVGAGI. CDR3 region: CASSRPSSHYYEQYF. The DNA for the CDR3 is TGTGCCAGCAGTCGCCCTAGTAGTCATTACTACGAGCAGTACTTC.

This clonotype was observed at least ten times. The chain combines TRBV29-1 with TRBJ2-1; D is uncertain. The CDR3 is 10 residues long. Germline CDR1 is SQVTM and CDR2 is ANQGSEA. Trimming took 5 bases from V and 3 from J, leaving 2 bases between them. The CDR3 spells CSVSYNEQFF. The CDR3 coding sequence is TGCAGCGTTAGCTACAATGAGCAGTTCTTC.

Many counts were recorded for this clonotype. The CDR3 DNA is TGTGCCAGCACCCCTCGAGAGCAGTTCTTC. Encoded protein: CASTPREQFF. This chain links TRBV12-3 or TRBV12-4 with TRBJ2-1; D remains ambiguous. V lost 7 bases and J lost 10, with 8 bases in between. The CDR3 is 10 residues long.

There are many counts of this clonotype. The V gene is TRBV6-1, the J gene TRBJ1-2; D may be TRBD1 (5 bases). Trimming shortened V by 2 bases and J by 6 bases, and 16 bases separated the two germline ends. Per the germline V gene, CDR1 is MNHNS and CDR2 is SASEGT. The CDR3 is 15 residues long. CDR3 loop: CASSEQGRARDGYTF. For the CDR3, the DNA is TGTGCCAGCAGTGAACAGGGCAGGGCGCGAGATGGCTACACCTTC.